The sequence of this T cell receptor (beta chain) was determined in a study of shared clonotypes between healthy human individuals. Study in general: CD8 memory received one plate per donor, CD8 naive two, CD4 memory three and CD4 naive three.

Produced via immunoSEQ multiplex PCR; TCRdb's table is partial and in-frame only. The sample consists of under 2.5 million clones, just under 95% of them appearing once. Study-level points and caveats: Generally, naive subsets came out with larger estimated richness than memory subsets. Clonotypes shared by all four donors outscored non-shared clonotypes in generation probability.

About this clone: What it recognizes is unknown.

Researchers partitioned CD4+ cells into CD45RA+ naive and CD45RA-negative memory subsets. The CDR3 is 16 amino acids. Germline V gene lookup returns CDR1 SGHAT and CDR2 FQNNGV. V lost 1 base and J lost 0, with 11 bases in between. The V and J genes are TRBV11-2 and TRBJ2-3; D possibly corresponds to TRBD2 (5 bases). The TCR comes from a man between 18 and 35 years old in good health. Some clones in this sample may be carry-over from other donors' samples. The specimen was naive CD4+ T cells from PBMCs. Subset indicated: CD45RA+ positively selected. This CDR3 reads CASSLGSDTSTDTQYF. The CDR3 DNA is TGTGCCAGCAGCTTAGGTAGCGATACTAGCACAGATACGCAGTATTTT.